The 25 T cell receptor beta chains listed next were all sequenced from one sample in a study of blood T cell repertoires in COVID-19. Libraries were prepared by immunoSEQ multiplex PCR; TCRdb keeps only in-frame clonotypes and omits some of them. The repertoire holds some 460,000 clones, with 80% to 90% as singletons. The specimen was peripheral blood. These receptors were obtained from a woman aged 30 to 39 with acute or convalescent COVID-19.

CDR3 DNA: TGTGCCAGCAGCCAAACCCGGGACAGTCATCAGCCCCAGCATTTT. Translated: CASSQTRDSHQPQHF. This rearrangement joins TRBV21-1 to TRBJ1-5; TRBD1, the table's D call, lacks a check against the DNA. TRBV21-1 is shown as a pseudogene. CDR3 size: 15 residues.

The chain carries TRBV5-1 and TRBJ2-7; TRBD1 agrees at 10 bases. V gave up 4 bases and J gave up 4 bases; unmatched junction bases: 8. Germline V gene data show CDR1 as SGHRS and CDR2 as YFSETQ. The CDR3 has 15 residues. CDR3 sequence: CASSPLTGGRYEQYF. CDR3 sequence (DNA): TGCGCCAGCAGCCCATTGACAGGGGGCAGATACGAGCAGTACTTC.

This chain joins TRBV7-9 and TRBJ2-5; 9 bases align to TRBD2. Germline V CDR1 and CDR2: SEHNR, FQNEAQ (reference sequence). The V segment lost 5 bases and the J segment 5 bases; nucleotides outside the gene matches: 9. CDR3 length: 15 residues. The CDR3 here is CASSTTGLAGETQYF. In nucleotides, the CDR3 is TGTGCCAGCAGCACAACGGGACTAGCTGGCGAGACCCAGTACTTC. The full variable domain, in which reference TRBV7-9 and TRBJ2-5 provide the parts outside the CDR3, is DTGVSQNPRHKITKRGQNVTFRCDPISEHNRLYWYRQTLGQGPEFLTYFQNEAQLEKSRLLSDRFSAERPKGSFSTLEIQRTEQGDSAMYLCASSTTGLAGETQYFGPGTRLLVL.

This clone was found a few times. Other DNA sequences in this sample translate to the same CDR3. The chain links TRBV2 to TRBJ1-2; 8 positions agree with TRBD1. The CDR3 has 14 residues. CDR1 is SNHLY, CDR2 FYNNEI, per germline. The trim removed 6 bases at V and 0 bases at J, leaving 3 bases unmatched. CDR3 in DNA: TGTGCCAGCAGGGACAGGGCCGCTAACTATGGCTACACCTTC. Residues: CASRDRAANYGYTF.

This chain connects TRBV2 to TRBJ1-3; D unclear. Germline CDR1 and CDR2: SNHLY and FYNNEI. The CDR3 spans 14 residues. V shed 7 bases and J shed 1 base, with 11 bases lying between them. CDR3 bases: TGTGCCAGCACCTTCCAGGTTTCTGGAAACACCATATATTTT. Its translation: CASTFQVSGNTIYF. Drawing the rest from reference TRBV2 and TRBJ1-3, the complete variable domain is EPEVTQTPSHQVTQMGQEVILRCVPISNHLYFYWYRQILGQKVEFLVSFYNNEISEKSEIFDDQFSVERPDGSNFTLKIRSTKLEDSAMYFCASTFQVSGNTIYFGEGSWLTVV.

The chain couples TRBV5-1 to TRBJ1-1; the D gene is possibly TRBD1 (6 bases). The CDR3 runs 14 residues. V was trimmed by 4 bases and J by 10 bases, leaving 20 bases between them. CDR1 is SGHRS, CDR2 YFSETQ, per germline. The CDR3 here is CASSPAGGAVVAFF. The DNA for the CDR3 is TGCGCCAGCAGCCCAGCTGGGGGGGCAGTAGTAGCTTTCTTT.

The chain combines TRBV19 with TRBJ1-4, with TRBD1 matching 7 bases. With V trimmed by 7 bases and J by 6 bases, 11 bases remained unmatched. The CDR3 has 15 amino acids. Germline values: CDR1 LNHDA, CDR2 SQIVND (reference sequence). The CDR3 reads CASKSGQAYDEKLFF. The CDR3 region has the DNA TGTGCCAGTAAATCAGGACAGGCTTATGATGAAAAACTGTTTTTT.

In this sample, this clone turned up a few times. The V and J genes are TRBV7-9 and TRBJ2-3, with 7 bases aligning to TRBD2. Losses at the gene ends were 0 bases for V and 3 bases for J; bases not matched to a gene: 9. This CDR3 comprises 17 residues. Germline V gives CDR1 SEHNR, CDR2 FQNEAQ (reference sequence). This chain's CDR3 is CASSLASAGLETDTQYF. The CDR3 DNA follows: TGTGCCAGCAGCTTAGCGTCTGCAGGACTAGAGACAGATACGCAGTATTTT.

The V gene is TRBV5-1, the J gene TRBJ2-1, with 11 bases identical to TRBD2. Germline V gene lookup returns CDR1 SGHRS and CDR2 YFSETQ. There are 15 residues in the CDR3. V lost 2 bases, J lost 7 bases, and 5 bases stayed unmatched. The CDR3 DNA is TGCGCCAGCAGCTTTAGCGGGGGGGCGTGGAATGAGCAGTTCTTC. Its protein is CASSFSGGAWNEQFF.

This clone has a single count. The CDR3 nucleotides are TGTGCCAGCAGCTCCCCGGGGGTTGGAGGTGAAAAACTGTTTTTT. It encodes CASSSPGVGGEKLFF. The chain employs TRBV11-2 and TRBJ1-4; D perhaps matches TRBD1 (5 bases). There are 15 residues in the CDR3. The V and J ends lost 4 bases and 7 bases respectively, with 16 bases between them. Germline V gives CDR1 SGHAT, CDR2 FQNNGV. Drawing the rest from reference TRBV11-2 and TRBJ1-4, the complete variable domain is EAGVAQSPRYKIIEKRQSVAFWCNPISGHATLYWYQQILGQGPKLLIQFQNNGVVDDSQLPKDRFSAERLKGVDSTLKIQPAKLEDSAVYLCASSSPGVGGEKLFFGSGTQLSVL.

V is TRBV5-6 and J is TRBJ2-6; D uncertain. The CDR3 consists of 11 residues. Germline V CDR1 and CDR2: SGHDT, YYEEEE. V was shortened by 6 bases and J by 4 bases, with 2 bases between the two germline ends. CDR3 residues: CASTGANVLTF. DNA of the CDR3: TGTGCCAGCACGGGGGCCAACGTCCTGACTTTC.

The chain recombines TRBV7-2 with TRBJ1-6, with a tentative D call TRBD1 (5 bases). V lost 1 base and J 14 bases, leaving 18 bases between the germline ends. The CDR3 contains 15 residues. CDR1 and CDR2 from the germline V gene are SGHTA and FQGNSA. The CDR3 sequence is CASSLEQEILLSLHF. The CDR3 bases are TGTGCCAGCAGCTTAGAACAGGAGATTCTTCTTTCCCTCCACTTT.

Note on this clone: A junction end diverges from the germline sequence, so it may reflect a read error. The chain is built from TRBV24-1 and TRBJ2-1, with 7 bases aligning to TRBD1. Looked up from germline, CDR1 is KGHDR and CDR2 is SFDVKD. This CDR3 has 16 amino acids. The CDR3 DNA follows: TGTGCCACCAGTGCTTTGGGGGCAGGGGGACAGAATGAGCAGTTCTTC. It translates to CATSALGAGGQNEQFF.

The chain uses TRBV15 and TRBJ2-5, with D perhaps TRBD1 (5 bases). Trimming stripped 0 bases from V and 4 bases from J, with 12 bases between. CDR1 and CDR2 (germline): LNHNV, YYDKDF (reference sequence). The CDR3 totals 15 residues. In nucleotides, the CDR3 is TGTGCCACCAGCAGAGATCGTCAGGGAACAGAGACCCAGTACTTC. It yields the protein CATSRDRQGTETQYF.

This sequence joins TRBV27 and TRBJ1-2; tentatively, D is TRBD1 (5 bases). V lost 6 bases and J 2 bases, leaving 19 bases between the germline ends. From germline, CDR1 is MNHEY and CDR2 SMNVEV (reference sequence). The CDR3 is 16 residues long. This CDR3 is CASSTTGGLVNYGYTF. CDR3 DNA: TGTGCCAGCAGCACAACGGGGGGACTAGTGAACTATGGCTACACCTTC.

The rearrangement links TRBV5-1 to TRBJ2-7; a weak D match, TRBD2 (5 bases). V lost 3 bases and J lost 2, with 15 bases in between. The CDR3 is made up of 15 amino acids. Germline values: CDR1 SGHRS, CDR2 YFSETQ. This CDR3 reads CASSSGYRRAYEQYF. CDR3 in DNA: TGCGCCAGCAGCTCGGGGTACAGACGGGCCTACGAGCAGTACTTC.

The rearrangement joins TRBV11-2 to TRBJ2-3; perhaps TRBD2 as D (7 bases). V gave up 4 bases and J gave up 1 base, with 12 bases separating them. This CDR3 spans 15 amino acids. Germline V CDR1 and CDR2: SGHAT, FQNNGV. CDR3 amino acids: CASSSLRGRTDTQYF. CDR3 coding DNA: TGTGCCAGCAGCTCGCTGCGGGGGCGCACAGATACGCAGTATTTT.

This clone appeared a single time. The V and J genes are TRBV11-2 and TRBJ2-7; unclear D gene. Between the trimmed V and J ends, which lost 0 bases and 3 bases, there was a span of 9 bases. The CDR3 runs 14 residues. The V gene's germline CDR1 is SGHAT and CDR2 FQNNGV. Written as DNA, the CDR3 is TGTGCCAGCAGCTTAGATTACGGTATCTACGAGCAGTACTTC. Translation: CASSLDYGIYEQYF.

The rearrangement joins TRBV18 to TRBJ1-1; 8 bases align to TRBD1. V shed 5 bases, J shed 0 bases, and the junction held 8 bases outside the gene matches. Germline V gene data show CDR1 as KGHSH and CDR2 as LQKENI. The CDR3 covers 16 residues. The DNA of the CDR3 is TGTGCCAGCTCATCAGGACAGGGTAGTCTGAACACTGAAGCTTTCTTT. It is translated as CASSSGQGSLNTEAFF.

The chain joins TRBV20-1 to TRBJ2-5; D gene unclear. V lost 5 bases and J lost 5, with 9 bases in between. Germline CDR1 reads DFQATT; CDR2 reads SNEGSKA (reference sequence). This CDR3 has 11 amino acids. The CDR3 DNA sequence: TGCAGTGCTCGACACTGGGAGACCCAGTACTTC. Translated, it gives CSARHWETQYF.

This clone was counted a few times. This chain connects TRBV27 to TRBJ2-1; D is uncertain. CDR1 and CDR2 from the germline V gene are MNHEY and SMNVEV (reference sequence). Trimming took off 5 bases at V and 3 bases at J, with 8 bases between the two ends. The CDR3 contains 13 residues. The CDR3 protein is CASSRRGYNEQFF. As DNA, the CDR3 is TGTGCCAGCAGTAGACGCGGCTACAATGAGCAGTTCTTC.

V gene TRBV2 combines with J gene TRBJ1-1; 7 positions match TRBD1. Losses at the gene ends were 5 bases for V and 4 bases for J; bases not matched to a gene: 13. The CDR3 is made up of 16 amino acids. Germline-derived CDR1 and CDR2 are SNHLY and FYNNEI. The CDR3 DNA reads as TGTGCCAGCAGTCGGGACAGTGGGGGTTCGTTCACTGAAGCTTTCTTT. Encoded protein: CASSRDSGGSFTEAFF. Complete variable domain (other parts from reference TRBV2 and TRBJ1-1): EPEVTQTPSHQVTQMGQEVILRCVPISNHLYFYWYRQILGQKVEFLVSFYNNEISEKSEIFDDQFSVERPDGSNFTLKIRSTKLEDSAMYFCASSRDSGGSFTEAFFGQGTRLTVV.

This sequence joins TRBV10-3 and TRBJ2-2; D might be TRBD1 (5 bases). Germline V lookup: CDR1 ENHRY, CDR2 SYGVKD. The CDR3 totals 13 residues. Deletions cut 7 bases from V and 1 base from J, with 7 bases between. In DNA, the CDR3 is TGTGCCATCATGGGGCTGAACACCGGGGAGCTGTTTTTT. It encodes CAIMGLNTGELFF.

Turning to this clone: The same CDR3 is also encoded by other DNA sequences in this sample. V is TRBV29-1 and J is TRBJ1-1; D ambiguous. CDR3 length: 12 residues. CDR1 is SQVTM, CDR2 ANQGSEA, per germline. V was shortened by 6 bases and J by 2 bases, with 10 bases between the two germline ends. In DNA, the CDR3 is TGCAGCGTGAGGGCTCCAAACACTGAAGCTTTCTTT. Protein product: CSVRAPNTEAFF.

The sample holds one count of this clone. This rearrangement joins TRBV9 to TRBJ2-3; 10 bases match TRBD2. V lost 7 bases, J lost 5 bases, and 16 bases stayed unmatched. This CDR3 comprises 17 residues. Germline CDR1 SGDLS, CDR2 YYNGEE. The CDR3 region has the DNA TGTGCCAGCCAACGAGGGAGCGGGGGGGCCGGAAAAGATACGCAGTATTTT. It is translated as CASQRGSGGAGKDTQYF.